These T cell receptor beta chains were read from a single sample in a study of cytomegalovirus exposure and HLA in healthy donors. Repertoires were generated with immunoSEQ multiplex PCR, while TCRdb's copy carries only in-frame clones and drops some. The sample lists 84,000 or so clones, around 84% occurring once. The specimen sequenced was PBMCs. These TCRs come from a woman between 50 and 59 years old in good health and CMV-seronegative. Both conserved end residues are part of each CDR3. The D gene is left open where the match is weak. Clone size is given for some rows only: seen once, a few or many times, or a class if the clone is expanded.

-	TRBJ2-1	TRBV6-1	TRBD2	TGTGCCAGCAGTGTGGGACTAGCGGGAGACTTCTACAATGAGCAGTTCTTC	CASSVGLAGDFYNEQFF
-	TRBJ2-3	TRBV25-1	TRBD2	TGTGCCAGCAGTACTAGCGGGAGAGTGGATACGCAGTATTTT	CASSTSGRVDTQYF
-	TRBJ2-1	TRBV5-1	-	TGCGCCAGCAGCTTTGGTCGGGCGGGCCCTCACAATGAGCAGTTCTTC	CASSFGRAGPHNEQFF
-	TRBJ2-2	TRBV6-1	TRBD2	TGTGCCAGCAGTGTCCATGGGGGGAGGGAGTGGAACACCGGGGAGCTGTTTTTT	CASSVHGGREWNTGELFF
-	TRBJ2-1	TRBV6-5	TRBD2	TGTGCCAGCACCCAGAGCGGGGGAACCCGAGAGCAGTTCTTC	CASTQSGGTREQFF
-	TRBJ2-1	TRBV28	TRBD2	TGTGCCAGCAGTTTTAGACGGGGGGACAATGAGCAGTTCTTC	CASSFRRGDNEQFF
-	TRBJ2-3	TRBV18	TRBD2	TGTGCCAGCTCACCTGGACTAGCGGGAGTTACGAAGGCAGATACGCAGTATTTT	CASSPGLAGVTKADTQYF
-	TRBJ2-1	TRBV4-2	-	TGTGCCAGCAGCCAAGAGCCCGGGAGAGCGGTCTACAATGAGCAGTTCTTC	CASSQEPGRAVYNEQFF
few	TRBJ2-3	TRBV2	-	TGTGCCAGCGGAGCCAATGGGGGCGATACGCAGTATTTT	CASGANGGDTQYF
-	TRBJ2-3	TRBV29-1	TRBD2	TGCAGCGTGGGAGCGGGGGGAACTAGCACAGATACGCAGTATTTT	CSVGAGGTSTDTQYF
-	TRBJ2-2	TRBV18	-	TGTGCCAGCTCACCGAGGACACCGAACACCGGGGAGCTGTTTTTT	CASSPRTPNTGELFF
-	TRBJ1-1	TRBV7-2	-	TGTGCCAGCAGCTTACGCAGGAACACTGAAGCTTTCTTT	CASSLRRNTEAFF
-	TRBJ2-5	TRBV5-6	-	TGTGCCAGCAGCATCGATACACAAGAGACCCAGTACTTC	CASSIDTQETQYF
-	TRBJ2-5	TRBV5-1	-	TGCGCCAGCAGCGCACAAATGACCTGGGAGGAGACCCAGTACTTC	CASSAQMTWEETQYF
-	TRBJ2-2	TRBV28	TRBD2	TGTGCCAGCAGTTTATATCTAGCGGAGGGATCCGGGGAGCTGTTTTTT	CASSLYLAEGSGELFF
once	TRBJ1-5	TRBV5-5	TRBD1	TGTGCCAGCAGCCTCTTATCAACCGGGACAGGAGGGGATCAGCCCCAGCATTTT	CASSLLSTGTGGDQPQHF
-	TRBJ1-2	TRBV6-5	TRBD1	TGTGCCAGCAGTCGACAGGGGATGGGCTATGGCTACACCTTC	CASSRQGMGYGYTF
-	TRBJ2-3	TRBV2	-	TGTGCCAGCAGTGAAGCGCAGGGCCCAAAGTCAGATACGCAGTATTTT	CASSEAQGPKSDTQYF
-	TRBJ2-7	TRBV5-4	TRBD1	TGTGCCAGCAGCTATTTCGACAGGGATGGGTACGAGCAGTACTTC	CASSYFDRDGYEQYF
few	TRBJ2-5	TRBV7-9	-	TGTGCCAGCAGCTCGCTCCTCTCGGTCCGGGAGACCCAGTACTTC	CASSSLLSVRETQYF
few	TRBJ1-6	TRBV5-6	TRBD1	TGTGCCAGCAGCTTGGGGCAGGGGGCGAATTCACCCCTCCACTTT	CASSLGQGANSPLHF
-	TRBJ1-5	TRBV28	-	TGTGCCAGCAGTTTGTGGATGCGGCAGCTACAGCCCCAGCATTTT	CASSLWMRQLQPQHF
-	TRBJ2-2	TRBV27	-	TGTGCCAGCAGTTTCGAGCTCGGGGAGCTGTTTTTT	CASSFELGELFF
few	TRBJ2-6	TRBV4-2	-	TGTGCCAGCAGCACGGTATCTCTCTCTGGGGCCAACGTCCTGACTTTC	CASSTVSLSGANVLTF
-	TRBJ1-1	TRBV7-8	TRBD1	TGTGCCAGCAGCCCTAGACAGGGATGGACTGAAGCTTTCTTT	CASSPRQGWTEAFF
-	TRBJ2-1	TRBV7-9	-	TGTGCCAGCAGGGCAGGGTCCTACAATGAGCAGTTCTTC	CASRAGSYNEQFF
-	TRBJ1-3	TRBV12-5	TRBD1	TGTGCTAGTGGCCCCCCCGACAGGGACTCTGGAAACACCATATATTTT	CASGPPDRDSGNTIYF
once	TRBJ1-2	TRBV28	-	TGTGCCAGCAGCAGGGTGAACTATGGCTACACCTTC	CASSRVNYGYTF
-	TRBJ1-1	TRBV5-1	-	TGCGCCAGCAGCCACGGGACTTTATCGACTGAAGCTTTCTTT	CASSHGTLSTEAFF
-	TRBJ2-7	TRBV29-1	TRBD2	TGCAGCGTTGGCGGTAGCGGGATGGCTACCTACGAGCAGTACTTC	CSVGGSGMATYEQYF
-	TRBJ2-1	TRBV7-2	-	TGTGCCAGCAGCTTAGAACTCGCCCACAGCTCCTACAATGAGCAGTTCTTC	CASSLELAHSSYNEQFF
-	TRBJ1-6	TRBV6-4	-	TGTGCCAGCAGTGACTCTGGAGTGAGGGCACCCCTCCACTTT	CASSDSGVRAPLHF
-	TRBJ2-5	TRBV4-3	-	TGCGCCAGCAGCCGCTCGGGGGGCGGGGAGACCCAGTACTTC	CASSRSGGGETQYF
-	TRBJ1-2	TRBV20-1	-	TGCAGTGCTAGATCCGACTATGGCTACACCTTC	CSARSDYGYTF
-	TRBJ2-1	TRBV9	TRBD1	TGTGCCAGCAGCGAGACAGGGGGCGGTGAGCAGTTCTTC	CASSETGGGEQFF
-	TRBJ1-1	TRBV18	-	TGTGCCAGCTCACCACCTCGGGAGAACACTGAAGCTTTCTTT	CASSPPRENTEAFF
-	TRBJ2-7	TRBV15	TRBD1	TGTGCCACCAGCGTTCCGGGACAGGGCACCTCCGAGCAGTACTTC	CATSVPGQGTSEQYF